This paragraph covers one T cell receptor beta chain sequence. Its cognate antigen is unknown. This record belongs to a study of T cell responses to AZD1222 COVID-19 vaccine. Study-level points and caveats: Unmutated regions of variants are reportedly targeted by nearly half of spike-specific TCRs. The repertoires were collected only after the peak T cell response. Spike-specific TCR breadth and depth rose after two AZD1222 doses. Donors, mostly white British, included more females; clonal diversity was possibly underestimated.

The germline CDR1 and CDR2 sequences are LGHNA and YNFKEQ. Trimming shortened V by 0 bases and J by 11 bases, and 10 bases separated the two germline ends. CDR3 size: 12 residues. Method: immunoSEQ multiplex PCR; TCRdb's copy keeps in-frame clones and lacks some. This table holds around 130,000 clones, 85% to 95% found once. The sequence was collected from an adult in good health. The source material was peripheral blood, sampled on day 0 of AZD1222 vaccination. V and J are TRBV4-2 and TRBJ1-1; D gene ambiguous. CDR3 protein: CASSQDPPSAFF. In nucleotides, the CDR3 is TGTGCCAGCAGCCAAGATCCCCCCTCGGCTTTCTTT.